The sequence of this T cell receptor (beta chain) was determined in a study of blood T cells in healthy people across ages. On the study more broadly: In model experiments, template switching was able to capture about one barcoded beta molecule for every two T cells that were present.

The CDR3 contains 16 residues. Per germline, CDR1 DFQATT and CDR2 SNEGSKA (reference sequence). Germline trimming cut 5 bases from V and 1 base from J; bases unmatched to any gene: 9. Together with a sample-barcoded 5' primer, a J-beta primer mix was included in a second PCR lasting about 7 to 11 cycles. TCRdb re-analysed the 5' RACE reads in MiXCR, keeping a single row per CDR3 protein. The sample shows hundreds of thousands of distinct CDR3 sequences, 46% of them seen only once. The V and J genes are TRBV20-1 and TRBJ2-1, with 9 bases lining up with TRBD2. The specimen was blood. The TCR sequence derives from a man aged 80 or over in good health. CDR3 nucleotide sequence: TGCAGTGCTCCCGACCGTGCGGGGGGGTCCTACAATGAGCAGTTCTTC. Residues: CSAPDRAGGSYNEQFF.